The 5 T cell receptor beta chains below were found in one sample sequenced in a study of shared clonotypes between healthy human individuals. Using immunoSEQ multiplex PCR, the repertoire was profiled, and TCRdb retains in-frame clones only, with some absent. The top ten hold less than 0.15% of the sample, which has some 2,400,000 clones, 90% to 97% seen once. Source material: naive CD4+ T cells sorted from blood. Stated subset: CD45RA+ positively selected. The receptors stem from a man aged 18 to 29 in good health.

The chain carries TRBV7-2 and TRBJ2-7, with a weak D call TRBD1 (6 bases). The CDR3 covers 16 residues. Trimming pared 1 base from V and 0 bases from J, leaving 13 bases between. CDR1 and CDR2 from the germline V gene are SGHTA and FQGNSA. This chain's CDR3 is CASSLVGTTNSYEQYF. DNA for the CDR3: TGTGCCAGCAGCTTAGTAGGGACAACAAACTCCTACGAGCAGTACTTC.

The chain links TRBV5-5 to TRBJ1-6; TRBD1 matches 9 bases. V dropped 3 bases and J dropped 10; count of bases not matched to a gene: 11. The CDR3 runs to 16 residues. CDR1 and CDR2 from the germline V gene are SGHKS and YYEKEE (reference sequence). The CDR3, as DNA: TGTGCCAGCAGCTCCGGGACAGGGACCATCGAATCACCCCTCCACTTT. This codes for CASSSGTGTIESPLHF.

The rearrangement uses TRBV5-1 and TRBJ2-3; D uncertain. Per the germline V gene, CDR1 is SGHRS and CDR2 is YFSETQ. CDR3 length: 16 amino acids. The ends were cut back, 0 bases at V and 0 bases at J, with 11 bases in the middle. DNA for the CDR3: TGCGCCAGCAGCTTGGCCGCCCTACATAGCACAGATACGCAGTATTTT. Encoded protein: CASSLAALHSTDTQYF.

This chain joins TRBV2 and TRBJ2-7, with D possibly being TRBD1 (6 bases). The germline gives CDR1 SNHLY, CDR2 FYNNEI. The length of the CDR3 is 14 residues. Trimming shortened V by 7 bases and J by 0 bases, and 13 bases separated the two germline ends. The CDR3 region has the DNA TGTGCCAGCATCCCAGGGGCTACCTCCTACGAGCAGTACTTC. Protein sequence: CASIPGATSYEQYF.

A remark on this clone: In the same sample, other DNA sequences code for this CDR3. The chain employs TRBV7-2 and TRBJ1-5, with D unresolved. There are 12 residues in the CDR3. Germline assignment: CDR1 SGHTA and CDR2 FQGNSA. The V and J ends lost 2 bases and 3 bases respectively, with 2 bases between them. The CDR3 loop is CASSLLNQPQHF. As DNA, the CDR3 is TGTGCCAGCAGCTTACTCAATCAGCCCCAGCATTTT.